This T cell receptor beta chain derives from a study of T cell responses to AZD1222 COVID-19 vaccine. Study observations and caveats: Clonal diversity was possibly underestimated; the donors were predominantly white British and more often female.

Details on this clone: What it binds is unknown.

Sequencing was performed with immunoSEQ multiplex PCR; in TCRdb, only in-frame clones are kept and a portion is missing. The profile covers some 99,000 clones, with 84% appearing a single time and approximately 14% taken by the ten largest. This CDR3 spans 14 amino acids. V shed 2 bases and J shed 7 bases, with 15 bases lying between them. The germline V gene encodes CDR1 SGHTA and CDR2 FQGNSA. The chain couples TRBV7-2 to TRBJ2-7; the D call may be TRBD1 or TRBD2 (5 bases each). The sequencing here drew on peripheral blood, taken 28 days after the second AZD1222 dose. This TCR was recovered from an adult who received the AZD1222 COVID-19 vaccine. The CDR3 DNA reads TGTGCCAGCAGCTTAAGCAGGGCCCCGGGGGAGCAGTACTTC. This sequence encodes CASSLSRAPGEQYF. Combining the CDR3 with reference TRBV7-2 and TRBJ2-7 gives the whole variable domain GAGVSQSPSNKVTEKGKDVELRCDPISGHTALYWYRQSLGQGLEFLIYFQGNSAPDKSGLPSDRFSAERTGGSVSTLTIQRTQQEDSAVYLCASSLSRAPGEQYFGPGTRLTVT.